This T cell receptor (beta chain) was retrieved from a study of T cells in Graves' hyperthyroidism and ophthalmopathy. Whole-study results and caveats: Clonotypes that were expanded in thyroid above 0.001 mostly appeared in blood too. In validation, the model predicted ophthalmopathy. These predictions came a median about 6.5 months before onset.

This clonotype was counted at least ten times. Its antigen is still unknown. TCR beta CDR3 region amplification was performed from RNA transcripts. RT-PCR in the first round (using the HTBI primer set) targeted the TCR CDR3. TCRdb recomputed calls from the multiplex PCR reads with MiXCR, one row per CDR3 protein. The sample lists hundreds of thousands of distinct CDR3 sequences; 15% to 20% were seen once. The sequence was obtained from a man aged 40-49 years with Graves' hyperthyroidism. Material for sequencing was blood.

CDR3 bases: TGTGCCACCAGCTACCGAACAGGGGGCGACTATGGCTACACCTTC. It specifies CATSYRTGGDYGYTF. The chain combines TRBV27 with TRBJ1-2; 9 bases fit TRBD1. The germline V gene has CDR1 MNHEY and CDR2 SMNVEV (reference sequence). The CDR3 has 15 amino acids. J was trimmed by 3 bases and V by 10 bases; bases with no gene match: 12.